This TCR beta chain was sequenced in a study of blood T cell repertoires in COVID-19. TCRdb keeps only in-frame clones here, not all; method: immunoSEQ multiplex PCR. The sample records about 81,000 clones, about 80% being singletons. CDR1 is SGDLS and CDR2 is YYNGEE in the germline V gene. The J segment lost 1 base and the V segment lost 2 bases, leaving 12 bases of the junction unmatched. This CDR3 is 20 amino acids long. This chain joins TRBV9 and TRBJ2-3; 14 bases map to TRBD2. Material for sequencing was peripheral blood. The sequence was obtained from a human donor in a cohort sampled during active COVID-19. CDR3 DNA sequence: TGTGCCAGCAGCGTCCTCCCGGGGGGACTAGCGGGAGAGGGCACAGATACGCAGTATTTT. Its protein is CASSVLPGGLAGEGTDTQYF.